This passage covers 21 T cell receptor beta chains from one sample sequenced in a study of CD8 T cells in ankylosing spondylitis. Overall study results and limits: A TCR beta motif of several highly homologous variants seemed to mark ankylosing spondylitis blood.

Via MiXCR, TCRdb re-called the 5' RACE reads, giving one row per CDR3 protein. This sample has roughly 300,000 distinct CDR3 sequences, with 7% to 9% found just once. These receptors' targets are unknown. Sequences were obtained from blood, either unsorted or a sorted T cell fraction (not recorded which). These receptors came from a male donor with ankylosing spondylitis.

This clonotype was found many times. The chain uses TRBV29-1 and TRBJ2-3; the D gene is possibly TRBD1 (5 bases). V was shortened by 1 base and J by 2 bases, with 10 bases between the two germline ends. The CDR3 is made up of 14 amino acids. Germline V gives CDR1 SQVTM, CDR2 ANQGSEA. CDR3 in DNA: TGCAGCGTTGAAGGACAGTCCCACACAGATACGCAGTATTTT. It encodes CSVEGQSHTDTQYF.

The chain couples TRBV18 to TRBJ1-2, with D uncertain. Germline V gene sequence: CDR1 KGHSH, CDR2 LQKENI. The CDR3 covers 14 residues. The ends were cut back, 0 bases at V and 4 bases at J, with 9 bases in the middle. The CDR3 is CASSPPQEGYGYTF. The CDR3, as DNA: TGTGCCAGCTCACCACCGCAGGAAGGCTATGGCTACACCTTC.

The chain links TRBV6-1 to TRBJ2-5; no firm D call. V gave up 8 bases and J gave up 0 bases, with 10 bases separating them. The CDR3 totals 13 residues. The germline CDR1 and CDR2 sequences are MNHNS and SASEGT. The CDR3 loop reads CASGRRNQETQYF. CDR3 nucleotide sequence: TGTGCCAGCGGAAGAAGGAACCAAGAGACCCAGTACTTC.

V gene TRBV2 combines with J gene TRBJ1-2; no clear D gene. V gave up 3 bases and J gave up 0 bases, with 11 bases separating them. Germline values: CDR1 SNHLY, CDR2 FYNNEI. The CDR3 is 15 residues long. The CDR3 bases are TGTGCCAGCAGTGATGAGGCTGCCGCTAACTATGGCTACACCTTC. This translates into CASSDEAAANYGYTF.

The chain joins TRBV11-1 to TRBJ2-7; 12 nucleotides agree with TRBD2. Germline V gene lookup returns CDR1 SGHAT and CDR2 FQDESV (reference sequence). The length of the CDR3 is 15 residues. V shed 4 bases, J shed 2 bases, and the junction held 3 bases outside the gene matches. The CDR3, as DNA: TGTGCCAGCAGCTGGGGACTAGCGGGTACCTACGAGCAGTACTTC. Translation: CASSWGLAGTYEQYF.

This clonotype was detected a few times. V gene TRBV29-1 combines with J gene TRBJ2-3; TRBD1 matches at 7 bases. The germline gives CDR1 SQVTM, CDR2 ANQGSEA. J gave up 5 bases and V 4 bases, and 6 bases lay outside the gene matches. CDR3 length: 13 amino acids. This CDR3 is CSVGRQGVDTQYF. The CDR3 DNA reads TGCAGCGTTGGTCGGCAGGGGGTAGATACGCAGTATTTT.

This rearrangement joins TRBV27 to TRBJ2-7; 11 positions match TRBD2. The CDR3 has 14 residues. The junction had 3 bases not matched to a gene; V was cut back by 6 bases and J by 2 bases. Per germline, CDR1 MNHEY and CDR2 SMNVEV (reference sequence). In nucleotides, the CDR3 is TGTGCCAGCAGACTACTAGCGGGAGCCTACGAGCAGTACTTC. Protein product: CASRLLAGAYEQYF.

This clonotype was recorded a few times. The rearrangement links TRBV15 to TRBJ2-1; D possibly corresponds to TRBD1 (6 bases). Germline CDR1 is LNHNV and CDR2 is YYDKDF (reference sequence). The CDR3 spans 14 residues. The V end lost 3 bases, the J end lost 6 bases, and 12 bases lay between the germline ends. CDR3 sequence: CATSSRTGFNEQFF. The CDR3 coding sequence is TGTGCCACCAGCAGCCGAACAGGGTTCAATGAGCAGTTCTTC.

The CDR3 DNA sequence: TGTGCCAGCAGCCCCCGGTATGGCTACGAGCAGTACTTC. It translates to CASSPRYGYEQYF. The J gene is TRBJ2-7, the V gene TRBV3-1; no clear D gene. This CDR3 region has 13 residues. The germline gives CDR1 LGHDT, CDR2 YNNKEL (reference sequence). V shed 4 bases and J shed 3 bases, with 10 bases lying between them.

The CDR3 is CSAGSGSVYEQFF. As DNA, the CDR3 is TGCAGTGCGGGTAGCGGGAGTGTCTATGAGCAGTTCTTC. The rearrangement links TRBV20-1 to TRBJ2-1; 9 nucleotides line up with TRBD2. V was clipped by 6 bases and J by 8 bases; unmatched bases: 8. There are 13 residues in the CDR3. The germline gives CDR1 DFQATT, CDR2 SNEGSKA (reference sequence).

Here the CDR3 DNA reads TGTGCCAGCAGTCCGACGGGACCCTCAGGGGGTGAGCAGTTCTTC. As protein: CASSPTGPSGGEQFF. This chain uses TRBV2 with TRBJ2-1; 7 positions agree with TRBD1. The trim removed 5 bases at V and 9 bases at J, leaving 13 bases unmatched. CDR3 length equals 15 residues. Germline V gene data show CDR1 as SNHLY and CDR2 as FYNNEI.

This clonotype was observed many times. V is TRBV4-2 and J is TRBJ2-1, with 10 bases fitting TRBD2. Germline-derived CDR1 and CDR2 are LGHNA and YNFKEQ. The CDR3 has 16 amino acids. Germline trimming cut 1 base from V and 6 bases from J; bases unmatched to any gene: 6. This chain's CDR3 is CASSQVSGRAFNEQFF. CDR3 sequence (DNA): TGTGCCAGCAGCCAAGTGAGCGGGAGGGCCTTCAATGAGCAGTTCTTC.

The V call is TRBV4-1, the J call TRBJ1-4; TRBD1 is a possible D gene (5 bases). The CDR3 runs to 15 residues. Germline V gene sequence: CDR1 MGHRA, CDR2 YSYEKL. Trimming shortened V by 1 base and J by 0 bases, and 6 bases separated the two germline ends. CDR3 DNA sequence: TGCGCCAGCAGCCAAGGACAGACAACTAATGAAAAACTGTTTTTT. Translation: CASSQGQTTNEKLFF.

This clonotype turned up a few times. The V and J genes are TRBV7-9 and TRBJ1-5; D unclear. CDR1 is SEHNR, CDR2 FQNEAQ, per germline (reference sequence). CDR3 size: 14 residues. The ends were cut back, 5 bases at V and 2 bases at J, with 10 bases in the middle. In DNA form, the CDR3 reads TGTGCCAGCAGCCCTGCTTGGGGCAATCAGCCCCAGCATTTT. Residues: CASSPAWGNQPQHF.

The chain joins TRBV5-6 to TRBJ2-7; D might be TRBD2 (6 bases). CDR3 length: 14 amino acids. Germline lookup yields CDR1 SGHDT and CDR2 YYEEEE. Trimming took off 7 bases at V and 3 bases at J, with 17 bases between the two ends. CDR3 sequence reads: CASARRGIGYEQYF. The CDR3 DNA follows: TGTGCCAGCGCCCGGAGGGGCATTGGCTACGAGCAGTACTTC.

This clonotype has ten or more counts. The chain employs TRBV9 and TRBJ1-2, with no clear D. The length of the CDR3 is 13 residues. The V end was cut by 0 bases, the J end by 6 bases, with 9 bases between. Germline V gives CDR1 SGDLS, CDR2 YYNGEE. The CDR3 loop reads CASSVDGGNGYTF. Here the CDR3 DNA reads TGTGCCAGCAGCGTAGATGGAGGGAATGGCTACACCTTC.

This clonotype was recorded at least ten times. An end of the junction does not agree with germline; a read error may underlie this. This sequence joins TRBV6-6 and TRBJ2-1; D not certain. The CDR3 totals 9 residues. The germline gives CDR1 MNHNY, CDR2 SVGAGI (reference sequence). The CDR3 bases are TGTGCCAGCAGTTACCCACTTCACTTC. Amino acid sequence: CASSYPLHF.

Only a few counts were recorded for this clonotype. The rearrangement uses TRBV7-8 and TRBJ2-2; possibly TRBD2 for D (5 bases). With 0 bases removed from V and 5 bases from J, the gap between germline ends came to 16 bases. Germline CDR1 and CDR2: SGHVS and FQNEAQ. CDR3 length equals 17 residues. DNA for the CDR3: TGTGCCAGCAGCTTAGCGCTAATTGGCCCGGGGACCGGGGAGCTGTTTTTT. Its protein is CASSLALIGPGTGELFF.

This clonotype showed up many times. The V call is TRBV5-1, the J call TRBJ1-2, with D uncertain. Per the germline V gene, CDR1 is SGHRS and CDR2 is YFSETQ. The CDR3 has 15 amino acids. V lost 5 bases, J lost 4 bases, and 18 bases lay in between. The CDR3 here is CASRPTAPVSYGYTF. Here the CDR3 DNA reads TGCGCCAGCAGACCCACAGCCCCTGTGTCCTATGGCTACACCTTC.

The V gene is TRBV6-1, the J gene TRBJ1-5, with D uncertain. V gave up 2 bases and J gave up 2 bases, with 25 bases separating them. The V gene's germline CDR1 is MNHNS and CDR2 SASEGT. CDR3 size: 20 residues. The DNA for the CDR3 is TGTGCCAGCAGTGAAACGGCGACGGGTTTGAACTTTTTGGGCAATCAGCCCCAGCATTTT. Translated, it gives CASSETATGLNFLGNQPQHF.

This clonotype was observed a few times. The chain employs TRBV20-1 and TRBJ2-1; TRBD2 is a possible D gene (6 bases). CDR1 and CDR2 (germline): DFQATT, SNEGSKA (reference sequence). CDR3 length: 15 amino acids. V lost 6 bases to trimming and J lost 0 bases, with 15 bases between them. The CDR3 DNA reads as TGCAGTGCCTCTACCGGGACTCACTCCTACAATGAGCAGTTCTTC. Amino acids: CSASTGTHSYNEQFF.